This T cell receptor beta chain was profiled in a study of regulatory T cells in long-lasting Graves disease. Looking at the study overall: Duration of antithyroid drug therapy among newly diagnosed Graves' patients was under 3 months.

Germline lookup yields CDR1 MGHRA and CDR2 YSYEKL. The CDR3 extends over 14 amino acids. Trimming removed 0 bases at V and 2 bases at J, with 7 bases between. Both iRepertoire HTBI primers and Arm-PCR of CDR3 regions were used to build the TCR beta libraries. TCRdb passed the multiplex PCR reads through MiXCR, listing each CDR3 protein once. This table holds 580,000 or so distinct CDR3 sequences, more than 15% found once. This clonotype was observed a handful of times. Time point reported: newly diagnosed GD, antithyroid drugs for less than 3 months. Generation of the TCR library employed RNA extracted from PBMCs. These data also featured in a second study, about T cells in Graves' hyperthyroidism and ophthalmopathy.

The V gene is TRBV4-1, the J gene TRBJ1-2; D is unclear. The clonotype was recovered from a man aged 18 to 35 with Graves disease. The source material was peripheral blood mononuclear cells (PBMCs), sampled at new diagnosis, from a patient treated with antithyroid drugs. The CDR3 nucleotides read TGCGCCAGCAGCCAAGATCTGGGGAACTATGGCTACACCTTC. Its translation is CASSQDLGNYGYTF.